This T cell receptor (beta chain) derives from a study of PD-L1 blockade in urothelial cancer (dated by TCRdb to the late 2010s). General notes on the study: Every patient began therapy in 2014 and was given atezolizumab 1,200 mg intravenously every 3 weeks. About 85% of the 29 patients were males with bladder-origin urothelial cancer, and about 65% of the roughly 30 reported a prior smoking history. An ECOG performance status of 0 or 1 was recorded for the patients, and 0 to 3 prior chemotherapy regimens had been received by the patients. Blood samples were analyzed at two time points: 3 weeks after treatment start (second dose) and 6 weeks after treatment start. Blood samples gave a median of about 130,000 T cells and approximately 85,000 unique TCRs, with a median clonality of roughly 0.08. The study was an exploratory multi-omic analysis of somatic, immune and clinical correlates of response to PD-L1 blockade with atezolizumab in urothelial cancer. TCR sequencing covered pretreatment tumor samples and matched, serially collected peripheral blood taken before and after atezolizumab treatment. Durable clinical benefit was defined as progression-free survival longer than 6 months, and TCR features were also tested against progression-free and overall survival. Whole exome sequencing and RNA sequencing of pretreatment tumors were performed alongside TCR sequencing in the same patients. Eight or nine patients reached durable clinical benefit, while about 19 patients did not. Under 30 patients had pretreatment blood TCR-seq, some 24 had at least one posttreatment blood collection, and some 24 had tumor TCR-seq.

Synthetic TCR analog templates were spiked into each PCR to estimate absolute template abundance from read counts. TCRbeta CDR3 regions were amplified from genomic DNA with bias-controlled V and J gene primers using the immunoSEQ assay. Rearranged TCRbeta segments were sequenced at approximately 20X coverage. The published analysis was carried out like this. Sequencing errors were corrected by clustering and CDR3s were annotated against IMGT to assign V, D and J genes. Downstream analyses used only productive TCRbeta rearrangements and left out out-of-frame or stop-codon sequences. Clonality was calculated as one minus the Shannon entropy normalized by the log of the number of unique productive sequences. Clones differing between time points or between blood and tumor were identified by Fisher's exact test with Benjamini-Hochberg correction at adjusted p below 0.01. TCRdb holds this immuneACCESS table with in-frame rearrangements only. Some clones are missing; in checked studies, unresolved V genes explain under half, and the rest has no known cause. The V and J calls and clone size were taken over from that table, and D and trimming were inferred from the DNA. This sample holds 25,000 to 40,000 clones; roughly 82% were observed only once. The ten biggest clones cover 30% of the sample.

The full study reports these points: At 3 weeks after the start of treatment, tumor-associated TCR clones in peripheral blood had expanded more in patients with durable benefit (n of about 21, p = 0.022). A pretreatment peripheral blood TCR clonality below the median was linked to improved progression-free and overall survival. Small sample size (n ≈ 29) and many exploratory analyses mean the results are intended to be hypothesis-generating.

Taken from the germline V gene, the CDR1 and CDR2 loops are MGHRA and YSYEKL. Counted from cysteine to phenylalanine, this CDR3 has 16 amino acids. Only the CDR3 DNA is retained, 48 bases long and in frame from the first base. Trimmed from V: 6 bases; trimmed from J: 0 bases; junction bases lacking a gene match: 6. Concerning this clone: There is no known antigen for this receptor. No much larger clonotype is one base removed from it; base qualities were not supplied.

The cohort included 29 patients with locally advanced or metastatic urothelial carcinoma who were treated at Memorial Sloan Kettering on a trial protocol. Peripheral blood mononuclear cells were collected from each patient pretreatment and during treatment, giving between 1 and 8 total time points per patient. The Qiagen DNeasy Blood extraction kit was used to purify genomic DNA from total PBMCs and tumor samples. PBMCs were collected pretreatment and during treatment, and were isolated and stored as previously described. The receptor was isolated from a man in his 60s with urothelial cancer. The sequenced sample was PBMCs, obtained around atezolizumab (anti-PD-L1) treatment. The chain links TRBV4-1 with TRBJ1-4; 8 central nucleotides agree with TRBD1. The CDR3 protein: CASSFQGASTNEKLFF. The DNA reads TGCGCCAGCAGTTTTCAGGGGGCATCAACTAATGAAAAACTGTTTTTT.